This entry lists 32 T cell receptor beta chains sequenced from one sample in a study of T cell responses to AZD1222 COVID-19 vaccine. Here immunoSEQ multiplex PCR was the method, and the copy in TCRdb shows in-frame clones only, minus some. The sample records approximately 92,000 clones, roughly 85% being singletons. Sequenced here: peripheral blood, sampled on day 0 of AZD1222 vaccination. Every receptor here comes from an adult in good health.

V and J are TRBV7-8 and TRBJ1-1; 7 bases map to TRBD1. Trimming cost V 5 bases and J 6 bases; bases outside gene matches: 9. The length of the CDR3 is 14 residues. Germline lookup yields CDR1 SGHVS and CDR2 FQNEAQ. The CDR3 sequence: CASSPTGRWAEAFF. The CDR3 nucleotides read TGTGCCAGCAGCCCGACAGGGCGATGGGCTGAAGCTTTCTTT.

This sequence joins TRBV4-1 and TRBJ2-7; D might be TRBD2 (6 bases). There are 13 residues in the CDR3. Germline V lookup: CDR1 MGHRA, CDR2 YSYEKL. V was pared by 4 bases and J by 4 bases, with 11 bases between. CDR3 in amino acids: CASSRGAGYEQYF. The CDR3 DNA reads as TGCGCCAGCAGCCGTGGGGCGGGGTACGAGCAGTACTTC.

The chain joins TRBV6-5 to TRBJ1-1; D is unclear. The CDR3 contains 15 residues. Trimming left V 6 bases short and J 7 bases short, with 21 bases between. Germline lookup yields CDR1 MNHEY and CDR2 SVGAGI. CDR3 loop: CASRAKFTLWDEAFF. CDR3 in DNA: TGTGCCAGCAGGGCGAAGTTCACCCTTTGGGATGAAGCTTTCTTT.

The genes are TRBV20-1 and TRBJ1-1, with unresolved D. This CDR3 contains 11 residues. Looked up from germline, CDR1 is DFQATT and CDR2 is SNEGSKA (reference sequence). Trimming took off 8 bases at V and 1 base at J, with 8 bases between the two ends. For the CDR3, the DNA is TGCAGTCTTTCATGGAACACTGAAGCTTTCTTT. Protein: CSLSWNTEAFF.

This rearrangement joins TRBV6-5 to TRBJ1-2; no clear D gene. The ends were cut back, 4 bases at V and 7 bases at J, with 10 bases in the middle. The CDR3 consists of 12 residues. CDR1 is MNHEY, CDR2 SVGAGI, per germline. The CDR3 coding sequence is TGTGCCAGCAGTTCGGGGAGTGGTGGCTACACCTTC. Translating it yields CASSSGSGGYTF.

The chain combines TRBV11-3 with TRBJ2-5; D possibly corresponds to TRBD2 (6 bases). Germline values: CDR1 SGHNT, CDR2 YENEEA. This CDR3 has 13 amino acids. Trimming took 5 bases from V and 4 from J, leaving 11 bases between them. CDR3 loop: CASSPPAGETQYF. Written as DNA, the CDR3 is TGTGCCAGCAGCCCCCCAGCGGGAGAGACCCAGTACTTC.

The V and J genes are TRBV27 and TRBJ2-2, with TRBD2 as a possible D gene (6 bases). V dropped 6 bases and J dropped 0 bases, with 14 bases sitting between them. CDR1 is MNHEY, CDR2 SMNVEV, per germline (reference sequence). The CDR3 sequence is 16 residues long. The CDR3 nucleotides are TGTGCCAGCAGAACCCTTAGCGGAACGAACACCGGGGAGCTGTTTTTT. This translates into CASRTLSGTNTGELFF.

The chain is built from TRBV21-1 and TRBJ2-1; the table gives TRBD2 as D, unverified against the DNA. TRBV21-1 is designated a pseudogene. The CDR3 loop spans 15 amino acids. The CDR3 DNA reads as TGTGCCAGCAGCAAAGATGCGGGAGAGATAGGTGAGCAGTTCTTC. This codes for CASSKDAGEIGEQFF.

The chain couples TRBV7-9 to TRBJ2-1; unclear D gene. The CDR3 has 13 residues. The ends were cut back, 1 base at V and 8 bases at J, with 9 bases in the middle. Germline V gene sequence: CDR1 SEHNR, CDR2 FQNEAQ (reference sequence). CDR3 DNA sequence: TGTGCCAGCAGCTTAGTTTCTCCAGATGAGCAGTTCTTC. This codes for CASSLVSPDEQFF.

A few counts support this clone. The chain has TRBV25-1 and TRBJ2-7; 10 bases fit TRBD2. With 4 bases clipped from V and 7 bases from J, the junction kept 4 bases outside the gene matches. There are 13 residues in the CDR3. CDR1 is MGHDK, CDR2 SYGVNS, per germline. The CDR3 nucleotides are TGTGCCAGCAGTGGGGGACTAGCGAAAGAGCAGTACTTC. Amino acid sequence: CASSGGLAKEQYF.

The DNA of the CDR3 is TGTGCCAGCAGCCCCGGGACAGGGTTCGAGCAGTACTTC. Its translation: CASSPGTGFEQYF. This chain links TRBV6-5 with TRBJ2-7; 9 bases line up with TRBD1. Trimming took 6 bases from V and 6 from J; bases not matched to a gene: 6. This CDR3 has 13 residues. Germline V CDR1 and CDR2: MNHEY, SVGAGI.

The J gene is TRBJ1-2, the V gene TRBV19, with TRBD1 as a possible D gene (5 bases). The CDR3 totals 14 residues. V lost 5 bases, J lost 7 bases, and 17 bases lay in between. Germline CDR1 is LNHDA and CDR2 is SQIVND (reference sequence). The CDR3, as DNA: TGTGCCAGTAGTTTCCCCGGGGGTGCTGGTGGCTACACCTTC. Its translation is CASSFPGGAGGYTF.

The chain combines TRBV5-5 with TRBJ1-6; D gene uncertain. The CDR3 length is 15 residues. Deletions cut 0 bases from V and 7 bases from J, with 11 bases between. The V gene's germline CDR1 is SGHKS and CDR2 YYEKEE (reference sequence). The CDR3 reads CASSLARSKNSPLHF. DNA for the CDR3: TGTGCCAGCAGCTTGGCGCGGAGTAAGAATTCACCCCTCCACTTT.

The chain carries TRBV6-5 and TRBJ1-3; no firm D call. This CDR3 has 15 amino acids. CDR1 is MNHEY and CDR2 is SVGAGI in the germline V gene. The V end was cut by 4 bases, the J end by 4 bases, with 14 bases between. The CDR3 region has the DNA TGTGCCAGCAGTTCGGGAGGGCTCCCCGGAAACACCATATATTTT. This gives the protein CASSSGGLPGNTIYF.

This chain joins TRBV29-1 and TRBJ1-1; D not resolved. This CDR3 spans 14 amino acids. The V gene's germline CDR1 is SQVTM and CDR2 ANQGSEA. V was shortened by 1 base and J by 0 bases, with 9 bases between the two germline ends. CDR3 residues: CSVEVPNMNTEAFF. The CDR3 nucleotides are TGCAGCGTTGAAGTACCGAACATGAACACTGAAGCTTTCTTT.

The chain uses TRBV2 and TRBJ2-2; TRBD1 matches 8 bases. Germline CDR1 and CDR2: SNHLY and FYNNEI. V was pared by 4 bases and J by 5 bases, with 6 bases of the junction left unmatched. This CDR3 spans 15 amino acids. CDR3 nucleotide sequence: TGTGCCAGCAGTGTGGCACAGGGGGTAACCGGGGAGCTGTTTTTT. This codes for CASSVAQGVTGELFF.

The gene calls are TRBV21-1 and TRBJ1-5. TRBV21-1 is given as a pseudogene. This CDR3 is built from 18 residues. For the CDR3, the DNA is TGTGCCAGCAGCAAAGTCTCCAGTTCAAAACTTAATAATCAGCCCCAGCATTTT. The encoded protein is CASSKVSSSKLNNQPQHF.

This sequence joins TRBV7-2 and TRBJ1-6; D uncertain. This CDR3 spans 15 amino acids. V gave up 5 bases and J gave up 9 bases, with 17 bases separating them. Germline V lookup: CDR1 SGHTA, CDR2 FQGNSA. As DNA, the CDR3 is TGTGCCAGCAGCGATTCCGTTGACCGATTTTCACCCCTCCACTTT. It specifies CASSDSVDRFSPLHF.

This rearrangement joins TRBV27 to TRBJ2-1; TRBD1 matches 10 bases. V lost 3 bases and J lost 7; bases outside the gene matches: 9. The CDR3 runs to 16 residues. Germline V lookup: CDR1 MNHEY, CDR2 SMNVEV (reference sequence). This chain's CDR3 is CASSLVSGQGRNEQFF. The CDR3 DNA reads TGTGCCAGCAGTTTGGTTTCGGGACAGGGGAGGAATGAGCAGTTCTTC.

In regard to this clone: The junction departs from the called germline gene at one end, perhaps through a read error. This chain links TRBV5-1 with TRBJ2-2, with 7 bases lining up with TRBD2. The CDR3 consists of 16 residues. Germline V lookup: CDR1 SGHRS, CDR2 YFSETQ. CDR3: CASSLALAASGGELFF. The CDR3 nucleotides read TGTGCCAGCAGCTTGGCGCTAGCGGCCTCGGGCGGGGAGCTGTTTTTT.

The chain uses TRBV19 and TRBJ1-5, with 7 positions matching TRBD1. The germline V gene encodes CDR1 LNHDA and CDR2 SQIVND (reference sequence). The CDR3 covers 15 residues. V was clipped by 4 bases and J by 4 bases; unmatched bases: 7. Here the CDR3 reads CASSTRDRANQPQHF. In DNA form, the CDR3 reads TGTGCCAGTAGTACGCGGGACAGAGCTAATCAGCCCCAGCATTTT.

The CDR3 loop is CASSQDGFQPQHF. The CDR3 DNA is TGTGCCAGCAGCCAAGACGGCTTCCAGCCCCAGCATTTT. V gene TRBV3-1 (or the pseudogene TRBV3-2) combines with J gene TRBJ1-5; D is ambiguous. V was cut by 0 bases and J by 7 bases, with 7 bases left in between. The CDR3 consists of 13 residues. Germline CDR1 is LGHDT and CDR2 is YNNKEL (reference sequence).

This clone has more than one count but fewer than ten. This chain joins TRBV7-2 and TRBJ2-1; D not certain. CDR1 and CDR2 from the germline V gene are SGHTA and FQGNSA. Trimming left V 5 bases short and J 0 bases short, with 11 bases between. There are 15 residues in the CDR3. CDR3 protein: CASSTDVSSYNEQFF. CDR3 DNA: TGTGCCAGCAGCACGGACGTCAGCTCCTACAATGAGCAGTTCTTC.

The chain recombines TRBV9 with TRBJ2-1; D is perhaps TRBD2 (8 bases). The CDR3 runs 15 residues. CDR1 is SGDLS, CDR2 YYNGEE, per germline. Trimming pared 4 bases from V and 5 bases from J, leaving 16 bases between. The CDR3 DNA follows: TGTGCCAGCAGCCGTAGCGGGACAGACAACAATGAGCAGTTCTTC. Its protein product is CASSRSGTDNNEQFF.

The V gene is TRBV5-1, the J gene TRBJ1-3; D unresolved. The CDR3 length is 16 residues. CDR1 and CDR2 (germline): SGHRS, YFSETQ. Trimming stripped 4 bases from V and 0 bases from J, with 14 bases between. The CDR3 DNA sequence: TGCGCCAGCAGCCCGGCGGGGATTAACTCTGGAAACACCATATATTTT. Its protein product is CASSPAGINSGNTIYF.

The rearrangement uses TRBV23-1 and TRBJ1-1; 7 bases are shared with TRBD1. TRBV23-1 is known as an ORF, though its function is uncertain. V lost 6 bases to trimming and J lost 0 bases; unmatched junction nucleotides: 7. The CDR3 spans 15 residues. CDR3 amino acids: CASRTGSKMNTEAFF. For the CDR3, the DNA is TGCGCCAGCAGGACAGGGTCGAAAATGAACACTGAAGCTTTCTTT.

This clone was counted once. The V and J genes are TRBV6-5 and TRBJ1-1; 7 bases line up with TRBD1. The germline CDR1 and CDR2 sequences are MNHEY and SVGAGI. Trimming at V came to 5 bases and at J to 1 base, leaving 4 bases not matched to a gene. The CDR3 extends over 14 amino acids. The CDR3: CASSPGGWNTEAFF. The CDR3 DNA reads as TGTGCCAGCAGTCCAGGGGGGTGGAACACTGAAGCTTTCTTT.

This clone was observed once. The V call is TRBV4-2, the J call TRBJ1-5, with D perhaps TRBD1 (5 bases). Germline V gene lookup returns CDR1 LGHNA and CDR2 YNFKEQ. CDR3 size: 12 residues. V shed 6 bases and J shed 3 bases, with 6 bases lying between them. The CDR3 loop is CASRGPNQPQHF. The CDR3 region has the DNA TGTGCCAGCAGGGGGCCCAATCAGCCCCAGCATTTT.

This chain connects TRBV25-1 to TRBJ1-2; D remains ambiguous. Germline-derived CDR1 and CDR2 are MGHDK and SYGVNS. This CDR3 comprises 13 residues. Trimming cost V 4 bases and J 4 bases, with 10 bases left between them. The CDR3 is CASSVSGAYGYTF. CDR3 nucleotide sequence: TGTGCCAGCAGTGTTTCGGGAGCCTATGGCTACACCTTC.

CDR3 DNA: TGTGCCAGCAGCTTTGGCGGGCACCCCTACGAGCAGTACGTC. Its translation: CASSFGGHPYEQYV. The V and J genes are TRBV7-9 and TRBJ2-7, with D possibly being TRBD2 (5 bases). This CDR3 spans 14 amino acids. V lost 3 bases and J 2 bases, leaving 11 bases between the germline ends. Looked up from germline, CDR1 is SEHNR and CDR2 is FQNEAQ (reference sequence).

CDR3 in amino acids: CASSLDGLYEQYV. The DNA for the CDR3 is TGTGCCAGCAGCTTGGATGGGCTCTACGAGCAGTACGTC. This chain uses TRBV5-1 with TRBJ2-7, with D unresolved. The CDR3 consists of 13 residues. Germline V gene data show CDR1 as SGHRS and CDR2 as YFSETQ.

The CDR3 DNA reads TGTGCCAGCAGTGAAGCTGGGGATTGGACTGAAGCTTTCTTT. The encoded protein is CASSEAGDWTEAFF. This rearrangement joins TRBV6-1 to TRBJ1-1; no firm D call. This CDR3 region has 14 residues. Per germline, CDR1 MNHNS and CDR2 SASEGT. Between the trimmed V and J ends, which lost 0 bases and 5 bases, there was a span of 10 bases.